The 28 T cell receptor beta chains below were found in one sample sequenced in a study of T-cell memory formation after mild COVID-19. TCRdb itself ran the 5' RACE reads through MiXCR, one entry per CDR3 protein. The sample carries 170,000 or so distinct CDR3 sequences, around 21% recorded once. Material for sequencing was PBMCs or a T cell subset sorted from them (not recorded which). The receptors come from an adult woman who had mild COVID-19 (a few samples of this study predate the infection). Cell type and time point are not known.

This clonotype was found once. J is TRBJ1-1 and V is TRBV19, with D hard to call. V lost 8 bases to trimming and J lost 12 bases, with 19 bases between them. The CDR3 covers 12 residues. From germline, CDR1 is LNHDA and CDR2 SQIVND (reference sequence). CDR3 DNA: TGTGCCAGTGGGGATGCCGTTATCGAGACTTTCTTT. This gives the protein CASGDAVIETFF.

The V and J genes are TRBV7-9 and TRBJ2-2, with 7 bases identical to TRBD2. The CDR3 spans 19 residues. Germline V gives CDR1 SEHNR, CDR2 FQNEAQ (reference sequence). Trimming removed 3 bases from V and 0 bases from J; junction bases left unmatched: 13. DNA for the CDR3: TGTGCCAGCAGCTTCTCGGTGGGAGGGACGAACGCGAACACCGGGGAGCTGTTTTTT. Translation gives CASSFSVGGTNANTGELFF.

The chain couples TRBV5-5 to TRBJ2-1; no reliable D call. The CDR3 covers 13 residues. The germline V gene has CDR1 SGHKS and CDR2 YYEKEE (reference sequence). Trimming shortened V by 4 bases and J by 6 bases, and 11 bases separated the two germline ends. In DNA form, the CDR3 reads TGTGCCAGCAGCCGTCTACCCCCCAATGAGCAGTTCTTC. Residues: CASSRLPPNEQFF.

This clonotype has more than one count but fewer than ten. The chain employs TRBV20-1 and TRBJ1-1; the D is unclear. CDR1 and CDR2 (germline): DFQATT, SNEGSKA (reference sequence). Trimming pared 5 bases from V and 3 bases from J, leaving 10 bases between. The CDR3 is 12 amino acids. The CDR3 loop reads CSAGPGDTEAFF. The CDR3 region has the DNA TGCAGTGCTGGGCCTGGAGACACTGAAGCTTTCTTT.

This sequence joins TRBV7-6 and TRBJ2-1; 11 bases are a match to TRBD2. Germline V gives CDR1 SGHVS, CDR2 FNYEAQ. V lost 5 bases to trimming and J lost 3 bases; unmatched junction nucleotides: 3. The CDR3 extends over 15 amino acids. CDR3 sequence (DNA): TGTGCCAGCAGCCCCACTAGCGGGGGCTACAATGAGCAGTTCTTC. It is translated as CASSPTSGGYNEQFF. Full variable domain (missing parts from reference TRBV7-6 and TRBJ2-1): GAGVSQSPRYKVTKRGQDVALRCDPISGHVSLYWYRQALGQGPEFLTYFNYEAQQDKSGLPNDRFSAERPEGSISTLTIQRTEQRDSAMYRCASSPTSGGYNEQFFGPGTRLTVL.

The CDR3 here is CSARDLEANIQYF. The DNA of the CDR3 is TGCAGTGCTAGAGATCTCGAGGCGAACATTCAGTACTTC. The chain combines TRBV20-1 with TRBJ2-4; D not resolved. V lost 0 bases and J 7 bases, leaving 10 bases between the germline ends. The CDR3 is 13 residues long. CDR1 is DFQATT, CDR2 SNEGSKA, per germline (reference sequence).

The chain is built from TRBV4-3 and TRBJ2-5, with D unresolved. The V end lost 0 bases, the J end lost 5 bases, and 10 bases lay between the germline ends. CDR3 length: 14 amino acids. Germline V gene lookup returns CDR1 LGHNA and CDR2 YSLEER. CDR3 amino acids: CASSQDGQRETQYF. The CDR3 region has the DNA TGCGCCAGCAGCCAAGACGGCCAGAGGGAGACCCAGTACTTC.

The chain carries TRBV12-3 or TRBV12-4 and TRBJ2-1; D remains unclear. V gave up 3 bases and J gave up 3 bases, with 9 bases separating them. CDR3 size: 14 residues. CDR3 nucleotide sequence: TGTGCCAGCAGTTTCTCACAGAACTACAATGAGCAGTTCTTC. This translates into CASSFSQNYNEQFF.

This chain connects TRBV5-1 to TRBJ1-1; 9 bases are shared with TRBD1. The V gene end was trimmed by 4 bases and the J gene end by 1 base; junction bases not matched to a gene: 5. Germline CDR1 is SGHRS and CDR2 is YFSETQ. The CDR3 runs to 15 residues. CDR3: CASSGKQGANTEAFF. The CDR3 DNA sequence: TGCGCCAGCAGCGGAAAACAGGGGGCGAACACTGAAGCTTTCTTT.

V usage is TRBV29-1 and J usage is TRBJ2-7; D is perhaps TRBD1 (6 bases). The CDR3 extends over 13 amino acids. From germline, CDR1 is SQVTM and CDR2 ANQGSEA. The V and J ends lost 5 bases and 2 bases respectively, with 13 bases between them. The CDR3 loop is CSVRTGRAYEQYF. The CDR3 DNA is TGCAGCGTTCGTACAGGGCGGGCCTACGAGCAGTACTTC.

This chain's CDR3 is CSATGTGSMVDTEAFF. In nucleotides, the CDR3 is TGCAGTGCGACCGGGACAGGGTCGATGGTTGACACTGAAGCTTTCTTT. This chain connects TRBV20-1 to TRBJ1-1, with 9 bases lining up with TRBD1. The CDR3 totals 16 residues. The germline V gene has CDR1 DFQATT and CDR2 SNEGSKA (reference sequence). Losses at the gene ends were 6 bases for V and 3 bases for J; bases not matched to a gene: 14.

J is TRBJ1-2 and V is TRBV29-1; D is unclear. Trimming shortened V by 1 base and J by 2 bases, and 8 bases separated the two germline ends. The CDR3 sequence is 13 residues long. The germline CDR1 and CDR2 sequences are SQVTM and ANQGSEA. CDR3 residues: CSVEVQFNYGYTF. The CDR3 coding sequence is TGCAGCGTTGAAGTCCAGTTCAACTATGGCTACACCTTC.

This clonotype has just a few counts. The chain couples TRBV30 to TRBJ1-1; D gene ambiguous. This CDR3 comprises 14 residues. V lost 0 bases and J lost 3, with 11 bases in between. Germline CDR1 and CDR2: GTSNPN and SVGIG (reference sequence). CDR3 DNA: TGTGCCTGGAGTGTTGGCACGGGGTACACTGAAGCTTTCTTT. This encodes CAWSVGTGYTEAFF. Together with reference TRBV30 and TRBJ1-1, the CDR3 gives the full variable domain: SQTIHQWPATLVQPVGSPLSLECTVEGTSNPNLYWYRQAAGRGLQLLFYSVGIGQISSEVPQNLSASRPQDRQFILSSKKLLLSDSGFYLCAWSVGTGYTEAFFGQGTRLTVV.

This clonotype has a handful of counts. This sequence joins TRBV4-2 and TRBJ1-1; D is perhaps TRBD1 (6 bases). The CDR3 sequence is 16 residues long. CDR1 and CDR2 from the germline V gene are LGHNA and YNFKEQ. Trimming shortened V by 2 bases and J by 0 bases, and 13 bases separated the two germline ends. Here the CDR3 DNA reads TGTGCCAGCAGCCAATCTCCTGGGGACATGAACACTGAAGCTTTCTTT. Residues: CASSQSPGDMNTEAFF.

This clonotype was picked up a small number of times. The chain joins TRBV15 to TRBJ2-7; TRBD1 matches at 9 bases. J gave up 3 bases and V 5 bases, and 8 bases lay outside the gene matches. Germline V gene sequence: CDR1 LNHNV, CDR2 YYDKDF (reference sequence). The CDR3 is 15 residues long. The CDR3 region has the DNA TGTGCCACCAGCGTGACAGGGGGATCTAGCTACGAGCAGTACTTC. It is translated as CATSVTGGSSYEQYF. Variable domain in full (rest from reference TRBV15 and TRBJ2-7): DAMVIQNPRYQVTQFGKPVTLSCSQTLNHNVMYWYQQKSSQAPKLLFHYYDKDFNNEADTPDNFQSRRPNTSFCFLDIRSPGLGDTAMYLCATSVTGGSSYEQYFGPGTRLTVT.

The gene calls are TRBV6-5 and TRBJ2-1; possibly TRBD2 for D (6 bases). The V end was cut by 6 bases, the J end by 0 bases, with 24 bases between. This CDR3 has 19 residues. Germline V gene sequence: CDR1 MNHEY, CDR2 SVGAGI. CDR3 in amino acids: CASSLPREAGKPSYNEQFF. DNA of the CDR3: TGTGCCAGCAGCCTCCCTCGCGAGGCGGGGAAACCCTCCTACAATGAGCAGTTCTTC.

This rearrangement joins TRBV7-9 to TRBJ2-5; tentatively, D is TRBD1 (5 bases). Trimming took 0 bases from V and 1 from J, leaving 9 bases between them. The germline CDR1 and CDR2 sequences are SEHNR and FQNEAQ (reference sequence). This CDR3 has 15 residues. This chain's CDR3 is CASSLAQGIQETQYF. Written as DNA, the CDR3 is TGTGCCAGCAGCTTAGCGCAGGGTATCCAAGAGACCCAGTACTTC.

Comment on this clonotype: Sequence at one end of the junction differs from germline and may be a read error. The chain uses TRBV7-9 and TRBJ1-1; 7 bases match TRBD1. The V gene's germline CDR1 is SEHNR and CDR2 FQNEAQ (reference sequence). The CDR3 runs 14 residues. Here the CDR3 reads CASSPQTGNAEAFF. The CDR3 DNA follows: TGTGCCAGCAGCCCACAGACAGGGAACGCTGAAGCTTTCTTT.

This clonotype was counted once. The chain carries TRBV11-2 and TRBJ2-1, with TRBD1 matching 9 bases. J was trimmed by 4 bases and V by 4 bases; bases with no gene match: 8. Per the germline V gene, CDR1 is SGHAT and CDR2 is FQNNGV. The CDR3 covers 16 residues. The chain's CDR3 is CASSSRDRASYNEQFF. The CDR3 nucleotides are TGTGCCAGCAGCTCCCGGGACAGGGCTTCTTACAATGAGCAGTTCTTC.

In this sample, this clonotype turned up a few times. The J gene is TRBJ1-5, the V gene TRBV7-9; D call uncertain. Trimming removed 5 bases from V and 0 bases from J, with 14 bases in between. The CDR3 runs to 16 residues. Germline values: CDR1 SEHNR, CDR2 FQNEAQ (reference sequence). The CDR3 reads CASSAEGPDSNQPQHF. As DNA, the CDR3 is TGTGCCAGCAGCGCGGAGGGTCCGGATAGCAATCAGCCCCAGCATTTT.

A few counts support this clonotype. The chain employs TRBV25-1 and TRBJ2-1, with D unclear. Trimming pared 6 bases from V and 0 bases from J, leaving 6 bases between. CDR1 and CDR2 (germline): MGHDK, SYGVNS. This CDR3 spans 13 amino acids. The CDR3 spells CASSKSSYNEQFF. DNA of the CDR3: TGTGCCAGCAGCAAAAGCTCCTACAATGAGCAGTTCTTC.

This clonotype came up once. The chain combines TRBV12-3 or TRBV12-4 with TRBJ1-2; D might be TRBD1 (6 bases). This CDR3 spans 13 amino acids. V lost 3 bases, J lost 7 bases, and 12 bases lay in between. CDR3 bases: TGTGCCAGCAGTTTTAACAGGGCGGGTGGCTACACCTTC. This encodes CASSFNRAGGYTF.

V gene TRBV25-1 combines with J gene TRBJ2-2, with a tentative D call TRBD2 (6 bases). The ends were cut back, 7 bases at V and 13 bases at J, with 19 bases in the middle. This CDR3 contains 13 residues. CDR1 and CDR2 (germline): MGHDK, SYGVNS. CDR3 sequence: CASTAGGPVGLFF. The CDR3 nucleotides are TGTGCCAGCACCGCCGGAGGGCCTGTTGGGCTGTTTTTT.

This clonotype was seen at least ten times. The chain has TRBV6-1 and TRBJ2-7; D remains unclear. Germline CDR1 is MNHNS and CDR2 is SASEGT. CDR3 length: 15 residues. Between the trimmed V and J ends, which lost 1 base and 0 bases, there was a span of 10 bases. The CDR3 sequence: CASSEVRHSSYEQYF. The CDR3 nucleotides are TGTGCCAGCAGTGAAGTTAGGCACAGCTCCTACGAGCAGTACTTC.

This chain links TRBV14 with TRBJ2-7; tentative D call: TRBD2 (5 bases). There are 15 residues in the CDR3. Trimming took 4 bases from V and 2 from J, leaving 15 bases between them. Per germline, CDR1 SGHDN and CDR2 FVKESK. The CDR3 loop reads CASSPLWGVAYEQYF. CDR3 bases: TGTGCCAGCAGCCCTTTGTGGGGAGTTGCCTACGAGCAGTACTTC.

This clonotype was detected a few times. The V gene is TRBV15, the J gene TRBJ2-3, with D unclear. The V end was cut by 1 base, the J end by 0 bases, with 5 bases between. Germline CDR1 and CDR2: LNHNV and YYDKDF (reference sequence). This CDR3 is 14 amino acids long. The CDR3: CATSRGLSTDTQYF. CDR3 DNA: TGTGCCACCAGCAGAGGACTGAGCACAGATACGCAGTATTTT. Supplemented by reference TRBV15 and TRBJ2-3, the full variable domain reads DAMVIQNPRYQVTQFGKPVTLSCSQTLNHNVMYWYQQKSSQAPKLLFHYYDKDFNNEADTPDNFQSRRPNTSFCFLDIRSPGLGDTAMYLCATSRGLSTDTQYFGPGTRLTVL.

CDR3 protein: CASNLRPGGSGYNSPLHF. The CDR3 region has the DNA TGTGCCAGCAACCTCCGTCCCGGGGGCTCTGGTTATAATTCACCCCTCCACTTT. The V call is TRBV6-6, the J call TRBJ1-6, with D possibly being TRBD1 (6 bases). The CDR3 has 18 residues. Trimming took 7 bases from V and 4 from J, leaving 23 bases between them. Germline V CDR1 and CDR2: MNHNY, SVGAGI (reference sequence).

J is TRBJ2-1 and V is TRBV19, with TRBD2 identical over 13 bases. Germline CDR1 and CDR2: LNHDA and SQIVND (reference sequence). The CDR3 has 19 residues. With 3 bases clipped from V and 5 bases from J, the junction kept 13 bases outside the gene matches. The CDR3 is CASSIWFGLAGARDNEQFF. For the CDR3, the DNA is TGTGCCAGTAGTATTTGGTTCGGACTAGCGGGAGCTCGGGACAATGAGCAGTTCTTC.